The rows below give T cell receptor beta chains drawn from one sample of a study of blood T cell repertoires in COVID-19. Here immunoSEQ multiplex PCR was the method, and the copy in TCRdb shows in-frame clones only, minus some. The sample lists about 140,000 clones, over 70% occurring once. Sample: peripheral blood. All receptors come from a woman aged 60-75 years with acute or convalescent COVID-19. CDR3s include the opening cysteine and the closing phenylalanine or tryptophan. The order of the fields is J gene, clone size, D gene, V gene, CDR3 protein, CDR3 DNA. The D gene is left open where the match is weak. Clone size is shown for a subset of rows, as once, few, many or a class of expanded clone.

J: TRBJ1-2; size: -; D: -; V: TRBV28; CDR3: CASGAQYGYTF; DNA: TGTGCCAGCGGGGCTCAATATGGCTACACCTTC
J: TRBJ1-2; size: -; D: TRBD1; V: TRBV15; CDR3: CATSSRTGYGGYTF; DNA: TGTGCCACCAGCAGCCGGACAGGGTACGGTGGCTACACCTTC
J: TRBJ1-2; size: few; D: -; V: TRBV12-3/TRBV12-4; CDR3: CASSYQVGYTF; DNA: TGTGCCAGCAGTTATCAGGTCGGCTACACCTTC
J: TRBJ1-5; size: -; D: -; V: TRBV6-5; CDR3: CASKGRYSNQPQHF; DNA: TGTGCCAGCAAGGGGAGGTATAGCAATCAGCCCCAGCATTTT
J: TRBJ1-6; size: -; D: -; V: TRBV7-9; CDR3: CASSRHQDNYNSPLHF; DNA: TGTGCCAGCAGCCGACATCAGGATAACTATAATTCACCCCTCCACTTT
J: TRBJ2-5; size: -; D: TRBD1; V: TRBV11-2; CDR3: CASSLAGQGAFETQYF; DNA: TGTGCCAGCAGCTTAGCCGGACAGGGGGCGTTTGAGACCCAGTACTTC
J: TRBJ2-5; size: -; D: TRBD2; V: TRBV29-1; CDR3: CSVAIGLAGETQYF; DNA: TGCAGCGTTGCAATCGGACTAGCGGGAGAGACCCAGTACTTC
J: TRBJ2-3; size: -; D: -; V: TRBV4-2; CDR3: CASSQEVSTGRGTDTQYF; DNA: TGTGCCAGCAGCCAAGAAGTGTCGACGGGTCGGGGTACAGATACGCAGTATTTT
J: TRBJ2-7; size: -; D: -; V: TRBV24-1; CDR3: CATSAPRGNSYEQYF; DNA: TGTGCCACCTCCGCCCCCAGGGGAAACTCCTACGAGCAGTACTTC
J: TRBJ2-1; size: -; D: -; V: TRBV3-1/TRBV3-2; CDR3: CASSHEVPGSLPSSYNEQFF; DNA: TGTGCCAGCAGCCACGAAGTTCCGGGGTCATTACCGAGCTCCTACAATGAGCAGTTCTTC
J: TRBJ2-1; size: -; D: TRBD2; V: TRBV28; CDR3: CASGTSGIDNEQFF; DNA: TGTGCCAGCGGGACTAGCGGGATAGACAATGAGCAGTTCTTC
J: TRBJ1-1; size: once; D: TRBD1; V: TRBV24-1; CDR3: CATQGQANTEAFF; DNA: TGTGCCACCCAGGGACAGGCGAACACTGAAGCTTTCTTT
J: TRBJ2-5; size: -; D: TRBD2; V: TRBV12-3/TRBV12-4; CDR3: CASSLGTRETQYF; DNA: TGTGCCAGCAGTTTGGGGACTAGAGAGACCCAGTACTTC
J: TRBJ2-2; size: -; D: TRBD2; V: TRBV30; CDR3: CAWSYGRAPGELFF; DNA: TGTGCCTGGAGCTACGGGAGGGCTCCCGGGGAGCTGTTTTTT
J: TRBJ1-6; size: few; D: -; V: TRBV5-1; CDR3: CASSPGGGRGSYNSPLHF; DNA: TGCGCCAGCAGCCCGGGAGGCGGCAGGGGATCCTATAATTCACCCCTCCACTTT
J: TRBJ1-6; size: -; D: TRBD1; V: TRBV28; CDR3: CASRGEQGARSPLHF; DNA: TGTGCCAGCAGGGGGGAACAGGGGGCGAGGTCACCCCTCCACTTT
J: TRBJ2-1; size: -; D: -; V: TRBV9; CDR3: CASSRGSGYNEQFF; DNA: TGTGCCAGCTCACGTGGTAGCGGCTACAATGAGCAGTTCTTC
J: TRBJ2-5; size: -; D: TRBD2; V: TRBV15; CDR3: CATSWGGGRVAETQYF; DNA: TGTGCCACCAGCTGGGGGGGCGGGAGGGTTGCGGAGACCCAGTACTTC
J: TRBJ2-7; size: -; D: TRBD1; V: TRBV23-1; CDR3: CASPREQGAAYEQYF; DNA: TGCGCCAGCCCCCGAGAACAGGGGGCCGCCTACGAGCAGTACTTC
J: TRBJ1-4; size: -; D: -; V: TRBV2; CDR3: CASSRTATNEKLFF; DNA: TGTGCCAGCAGTAGGACAGCAACTAATGAAAAACTGTTTTTT
J: TRBJ2-2; size: -; D: TRBD2; V: TRBV4-1; CDR3: CASSQLTSAGELFF; DNA: TGCGCCAGCAGCCAACTGACTAGCGCCGGGGAGCTGTTTTTT
J: TRBJ2-3; size: -; D: -; V: TRBV9; CDR3: CASSVSDYSTDTQYF; DNA: TGTGCCAGCAGCGTATCGGACTATAGCACAGATACGCAGTATTTT
J: TRBJ2-7; size: -; D: TRBD2; V: TRBV30; CDR3: CAWSVLGLAGEEQYF; DNA: TGTGCCTGGAGTGTACTCGGACTAGCGGGAGAAGAGCAGTACTTC
J: TRBJ2-7; size: -; D: TRBD1; V: TRBV7-2; CDR3: CASSSLDREYEQYF; DNA: TGTGCCAGCAGCTCCTTGGACAGGGAGTACGAGCAGTACTTC
J: TRBJ1-2; size: -; D: -; V: TRBV12-3/TRBV12-4; CDR3: CASMGVGGHGYTF; DNA: TGTGCCAGCATGGGAGTTGGAGGTCATGGCTACACCTTC
J: TRBJ2-7; size: -; D: TRBD2; V: TRBV11-2; CDR3: CASSRASGVTYEQYF; DNA: TGTGCCAGCAGCCGTGCTAGCGGGGTGACCTACGAGCAGTACTTC
J: TRBJ1-2; size: -; D: -; V: TRBV9; CDR3: CARGGHSYGYTF; DNA: TGTGCCAGAGGAGGGCACTCCTATGGCTACACCTTC
J: TRBJ1-3; size: -; D: -; V: TRBV3-1/TRBV3-2; CDR3: CASSQGRGGNTIYF; DNA: TGTGCCAGCAGCCAGGGCAGGGGTGGAAACACCATATATTTT
J: TRBJ1-1; size: -; D: -; V: TRBV19; CDR3: CASRWGPNTEAFF; DNA: TGTGCCAGTAGGTGGGGGCCGAACACTGAAGCTTTCTTT
J: TRBJ2-3; size: -; D: -; V: TRBV21-1; CDR3: CASSGLAGNTDTQYF; DNA: TGTGCCAGCAGCGGTCTAGCGGGGAACACAGATACGCAGTATTTT
J: TRBJ2-1; size: -; D: -; V: TRBV2; CDR3: CASSNEGAYNEQFF; DNA: TGTGCCAGCAGCAACGAGGGGGCCTACAATGAGCAGTTCTTC
J: TRBJ1-1; size: -; D: -; V: TRBV19; CDR3: CASSVPWNTEAFF; DNA: TGTGCCAGTAGTGTTCCGTGGAACACTGAAGCTTTCTTT
J: TRBJ1-1; size: once; D: TRBD1; V: TRBV11-3; CDR3: CASSRTGRTEAFF; DNA: TGTGCCAGCTCGCGGACAGGACGAACTGAAGCTTTCTTT
J: TRBJ1-2; size: -; D: TRBD1; V: TRBV6-6; CDR3: CASSYSGQDNYGYTF; DNA: TGTGCCAGCAGTTACTCGGGACAGGACAACTATGGCTACACCTTC
J: TRBJ1-5; size: -; D: TRBD1; V: TRBV6-5; CDR3: CASSARDRMTQPQHF; DNA: TGTGCCAGCAGCGCACGGGACAGAATGACTCAGCCCCAGCATTTT
J: TRBJ2-1; size: -; D: TRBD2; V: TRBV2; CDR3: CAILREGRNNEQFF; DNA: TGTGCCATACTGCGGGAGGGCCGTAACAATGAGCAGTTCTTC
J: TRBJ1-2; size: few; D: -; V: TRBV28; CDR3: CASSLNRQGYGYTF; DNA: TGTGCCAGCAGTTTAAACCGGCAGGGCTATGGCTACACCTTC
J: TRBJ1-6; size: -; D: -; V: TRBV6-5; CDR3: CASSTVTRSPLHF; DNA: TGTGCCAGCAGCACAGTAACCCGTTCACCCCTCCACTTT
J: TRBJ2-2; size: -; D: TRBD2; V: TRBV10-1; CDR3: CASSGPGLAGVLGPAGELFF; DNA: TGCGCCAGCAGTGGACCGGGACTAGCGGGAGTCCTGGGTCCGGCCGGGGAGCTGTTTTTT
J: TRBJ2-7; size: -; D: -; V: TRBV27; CDR3: CASSLTLKGQFRTTSSYEQYF; DNA: TGTGCCAGCAGTTTAACTTTAAAAGGACAGTTTAGGACCACAAGCTCCTACGAGCAGTACTTC
J: TRBJ1-6; size: -; D: TRBD1; V: TRBV5-1; CDR3: CASSSRQGTTNSPLHF; DNA: TGCGCCAGCAGCTCGAGACAGGGGACCACCAATTCACCCCTCCACTTT
J: TRBJ2-7; size: -; D: TRBD1; V: TRBV19; CDR3: CASSPMPGQGSPYEQYF; DNA: TGTGCCAGTAGTCCGATGCCGGGACAGGGGTCCCCCTACGAGCAGTACTTC
J: TRBJ2-3; size: once; D: TRBD2; V: TRBV18; CDR3: CASSPDRLAGDTQYF; DNA: TGTGCCAGCTCACCAGATAGGCTAGCGGGAGATACGCAGTATTTT